This T cell receptor (beta chain) was found in a study of cytotoxic CD8 clonotypes in ibrutinib-treated CLL (dated by TCRdb to the early 2020s). With regard to the full study: The cohort had around twelve relapsed/refractory and approximately 15 treatment-naive patients; roughly 17 were IGHV unmutated. Partial responses were observed in roughly 24 patients and complete responses in 2; after a median follow-up of 68 months, remission was maintained in approximately 14 patients and progression was observed in approximately 12. Samples at response were collected after a median of 12 months of treatment, with a range of roughly 6 to 40 months. Samples averaged roughly 280,000 productive templates and 90,000 to 100,000 productive rearrangements. Of the 70 to 100 people in the trial, about two dozen had longitudinal samples available. Cryopreserved peripheral blood mononuclear cells were collected at three points: before therapy, at response, and at either sustained remission or disease progression. Patients were still on ibrutinib when every remission and progressive disease sample was collected. Here is what the overall study found, with its caveats: Sampling times were not matched between patients in sustained remission and patients whose disease was progressing, and lymph node repertoires were not examined. Baseline clonality was found to be higher than that of age-matched healthy donors and was strongly correlated with circulating CD8+ T-cell counts. Public clonotypes were rare and either shrank or stayed stable during treatment, and the rise in clonality at ibrutinib response reflected expansion of private clonotypes. Clonality increased at ibrutinib response, stayed stable in sustained remission, and fell back toward baseline at progression.

A note on this clone: It lacks a known antigen. Base qualities are missing; no much larger clone stands one base away.

Each clonotype received, on average, about 10x coverage in deep resolution sequencing performed on a MiSeq, where the target depth lay between 1 in 1 million and 1 in 200,000 T cells. The immunoSEQ hsTCRB Kit was used to generate TCR beta libraries. The authors processed their data as follows. The data were analyzed with ImmunoSEQ Analyzer and ImmunoSEQ Data Assistant, and V, D and J gene assignments followed IMGT definitions. Clonality, with values ranging from 0 to 1, was calculated as one minus the normalized Shannon entropy of productive rearrangement frequencies. Only overrepresented clonotypes making up at least 0.05% of each patient's repertoire were included in the public clonotype analysis. Approximately 12 age-matched healthy donor repertoires from immuneACCESS were used as controls for clonality. Held by TCRdb, this immuneACCESS table contains in-frame sequences only and omits some clones. Under half of the omission traces to an unresolved V gene where checked; the cause of the rest is unknown. D and trimming were read from the DNA, whereas the V and J calls and clone size are those reported in that table. This sample comprises some 43,000 clones, approximately 69% of them detected only once. The ten largest account for roughly 12% of the sample.

The sample's time point label is to be understood as: approximately eleven months on ibrutinib. For TCR beta library preparation, about 2 micrograms of genomic DNA were isolated from cryopreserved PBMCs. Longitudinal blood samples from CLL patients on ibrutinib monotherapy were analyzed using high-throughput TCR beta sequencing. The patients took part in an open-label, single-center phase 2 trial of ibrutinib monotherapy. The CDR3 holds 15 amino acids from the cysteine to the phenylalanine. The entry retains the CDR3 DNA only, 45 bases that are in frame from base 1. Trimming takes 4 bases off V and 2 bases off J; junction bases not matched to a gene: 7. Taken from the germline V gene, the CDR1 and CDR2 loops are MNHNS and SASEGT.

The input for sequencing was PBMCs, taken after 12 months of ibrutinib treatment. This TCR was sampled from a human donor with chronic lymphocytic leukemia. Recombination linked TRBV6-1 to TRBJ1-1; TRBD1 matches 7 bases in the middle. Here the CDR3 is given as CASSGVNRGNTEAFF. The sequenced DNA: TGTGCCAGCAGTGGAGTGAACAGGGGAAACACTGAAGCTTTCTTT.